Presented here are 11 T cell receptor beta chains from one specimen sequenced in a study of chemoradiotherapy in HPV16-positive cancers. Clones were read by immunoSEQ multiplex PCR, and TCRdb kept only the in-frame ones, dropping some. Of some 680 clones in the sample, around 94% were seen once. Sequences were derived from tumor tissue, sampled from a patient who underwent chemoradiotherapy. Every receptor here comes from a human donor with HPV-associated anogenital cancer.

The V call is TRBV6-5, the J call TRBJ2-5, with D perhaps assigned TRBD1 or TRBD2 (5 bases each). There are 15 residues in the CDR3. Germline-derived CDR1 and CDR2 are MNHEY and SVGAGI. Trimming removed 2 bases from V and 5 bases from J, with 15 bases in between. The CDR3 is CASSYANGARETQYF. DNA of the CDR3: TGTGCCAGCAGTTACGCGAACGGGGCGCGGGAGACCCAGTACTTC.

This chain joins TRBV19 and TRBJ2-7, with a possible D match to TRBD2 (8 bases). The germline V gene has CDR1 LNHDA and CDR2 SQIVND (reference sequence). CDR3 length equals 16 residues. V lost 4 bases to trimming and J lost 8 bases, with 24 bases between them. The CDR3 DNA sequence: TGTGCCAGTAGTACCATTGGACTAGCTTCCAGGGGGAAGCAGTACTTC. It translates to CASSTIGLASRGKQYF.

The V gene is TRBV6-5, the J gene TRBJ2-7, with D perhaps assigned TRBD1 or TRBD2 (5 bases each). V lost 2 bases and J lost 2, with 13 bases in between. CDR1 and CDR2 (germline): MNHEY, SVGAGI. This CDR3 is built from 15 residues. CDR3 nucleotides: TGTGCCAGCAGTTACCGAGGGGAAGGGCCCTACGAGCAGTACTTC. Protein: CASSYRGEGPYEQYF.

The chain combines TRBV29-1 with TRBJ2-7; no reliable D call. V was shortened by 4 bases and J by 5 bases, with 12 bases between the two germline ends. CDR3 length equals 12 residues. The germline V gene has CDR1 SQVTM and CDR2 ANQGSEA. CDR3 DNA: TGCAGCGTTGTACGTGGTCAGCACGAGCAGTACTTC. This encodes CSVVRGQHEQYF.

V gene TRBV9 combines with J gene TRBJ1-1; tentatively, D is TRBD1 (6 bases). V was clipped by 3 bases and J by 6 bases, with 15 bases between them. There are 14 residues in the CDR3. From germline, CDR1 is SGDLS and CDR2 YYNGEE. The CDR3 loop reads CASSAQGYGPEAFF. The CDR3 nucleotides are TGTGCCAGCAGCGCTCAGGGGTACGGACCTGAAGCTTTCTTT.

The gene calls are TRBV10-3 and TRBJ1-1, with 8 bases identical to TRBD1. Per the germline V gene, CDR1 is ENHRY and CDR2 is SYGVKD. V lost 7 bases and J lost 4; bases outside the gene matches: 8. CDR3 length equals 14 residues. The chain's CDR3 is CAIKSPTGATEAFF. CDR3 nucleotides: TGTGCCATCAAGTCCCCGACAGGGGCCACTGAAGCTTTCTTT.

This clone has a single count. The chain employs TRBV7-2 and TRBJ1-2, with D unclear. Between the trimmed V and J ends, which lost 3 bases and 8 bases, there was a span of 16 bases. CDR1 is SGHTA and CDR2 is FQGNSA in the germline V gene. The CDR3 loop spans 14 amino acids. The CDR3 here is CASSFRLHWEGYTF. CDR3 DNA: TGTGCCAGCAGCTTTCGGCTGCATTGGGAGGGCTACACCTTC.

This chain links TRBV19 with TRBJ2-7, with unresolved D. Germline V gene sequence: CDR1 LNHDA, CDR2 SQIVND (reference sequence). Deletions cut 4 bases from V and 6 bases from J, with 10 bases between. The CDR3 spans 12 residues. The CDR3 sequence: CASSTRSSEQYF. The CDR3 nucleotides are TGTGCCAGTAGTACTCGGAGTTCCGAGCAGTACTTC. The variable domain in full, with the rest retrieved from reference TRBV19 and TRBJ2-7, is DGGITQSPKYLFRKEGQNVTLSCEQNLNHDAMYWYRQDPGQGLRLIYYSQIVNDFQKGDIAEGYSVSREKKESFPLTVTSAQKNPTAFYLCASSTRSSEQYFGPGTRLTVT.

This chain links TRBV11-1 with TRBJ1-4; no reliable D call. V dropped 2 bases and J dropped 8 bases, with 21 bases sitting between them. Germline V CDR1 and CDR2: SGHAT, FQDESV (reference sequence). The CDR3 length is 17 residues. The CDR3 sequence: CASSLPRERGKSEKLFF. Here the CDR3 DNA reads TGTGCCAGCAGCTTACCTCGGGAACGAGGAAAATCGGAAAAACTGTTTTTT.

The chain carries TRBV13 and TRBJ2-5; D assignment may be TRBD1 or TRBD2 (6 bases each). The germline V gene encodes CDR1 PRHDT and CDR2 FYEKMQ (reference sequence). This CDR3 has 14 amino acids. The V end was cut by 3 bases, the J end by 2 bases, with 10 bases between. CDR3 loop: CASSLGGRQETQYF. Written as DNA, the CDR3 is TGTGCCAGCAGCTTGGGGGGCCGGCAAGAGACCCAGTACTTC.

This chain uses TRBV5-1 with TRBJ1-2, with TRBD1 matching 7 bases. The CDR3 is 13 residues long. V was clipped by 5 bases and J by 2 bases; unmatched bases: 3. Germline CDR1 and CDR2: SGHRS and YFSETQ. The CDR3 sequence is CASRPDRNYGYTF. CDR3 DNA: TGCGCCAGCAGGCCGGACAGGAACTATGGCTACACCTTC.